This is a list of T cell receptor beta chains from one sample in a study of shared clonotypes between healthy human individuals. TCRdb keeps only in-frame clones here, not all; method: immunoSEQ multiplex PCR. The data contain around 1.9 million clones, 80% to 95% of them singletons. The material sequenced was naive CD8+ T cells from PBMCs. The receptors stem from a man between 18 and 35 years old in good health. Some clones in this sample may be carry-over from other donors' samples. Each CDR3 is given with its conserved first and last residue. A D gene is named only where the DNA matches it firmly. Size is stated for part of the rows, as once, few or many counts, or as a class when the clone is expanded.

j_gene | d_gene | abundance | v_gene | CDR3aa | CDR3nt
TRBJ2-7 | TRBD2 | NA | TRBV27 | CASRPRLAATYEQYF | TGTGCCAGCAGACCAAGACTAGCGGCCACCTACGAGCAGTACTTC
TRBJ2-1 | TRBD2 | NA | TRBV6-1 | CASSERAGGYNEQFF | TGTGCCAGCAGTGAACGAGCGGGGGGTTACAATGAGCAGTTCTTC
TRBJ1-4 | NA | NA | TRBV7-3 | CASSSSPGEKLFF | TGTGCCAGCAGCTCCTCTCCTGGCGAAAAACTGTTTTTT
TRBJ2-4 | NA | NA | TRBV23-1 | CASSSEGLAKNIQYF | TGCGCCAGCAGTTCAGAGGGACTAGCCAAAAACATTCAGTACTTC
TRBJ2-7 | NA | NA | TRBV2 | CASSEGGQGGYEQYF | TGTGCCAGCAGTGAAGGGGGCCAGGGTGGCTACGAGCAGTACTTC
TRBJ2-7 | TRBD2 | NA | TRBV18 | CASSPPGTSGYEQYF | TGTGCCAGCTCACCCCCCGGGACTAGCGGCTACGAGCAGTACTTC
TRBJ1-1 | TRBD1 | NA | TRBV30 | CAWEITGDAEAFF | TGTGCCTGGGAAATCACAGGGGACGCTGAAGCTTTCTTT
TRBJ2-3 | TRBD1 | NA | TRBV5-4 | CASSSTGAGTDTQYF | TGTGCCAGCAGCTCCACAGGGGCTGGTACAGATACGCAGTATTTT
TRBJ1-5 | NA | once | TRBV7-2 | CASSLWQGQPQHF | TGTGCCAGCAGCTTATGGCAGGGGCAGCCCCAGCATTTT
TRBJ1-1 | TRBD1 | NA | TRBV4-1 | CASSPSRTGQGSEAFF | TGCGCCAGCAGCCCAAGTCGGACAGGGCAGGGGTCTGAAGCTTTCTTT
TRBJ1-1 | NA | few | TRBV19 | CASGGTEAFF | TGTGCCTCCGGCGGCACTGAAGCTTTCTTT
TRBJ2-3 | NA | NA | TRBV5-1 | CASRYDGTTDTQYF | TGCGCCAGCAGGTACGACGGAACCACAGATACGCAGTATTTT
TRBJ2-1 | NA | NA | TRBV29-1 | CSVGAGLHEQFF | TGCAGCGTTGGCGCAGGGCTCCATGAGCAGTTCTTC
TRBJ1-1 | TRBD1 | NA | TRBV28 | CASRLGQATEAFF | TGTGCCAGCAGACTGGGACAGGCGACTGAAGCTTTCTTT
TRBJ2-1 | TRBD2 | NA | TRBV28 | CASSLLLPGAGVESRDNEQFF | TGTGCCAGCAGTTTATTGCTCCCGGGAGCGGGAGTCGAATCTAGGGACAATGAGCAGTTCTTC
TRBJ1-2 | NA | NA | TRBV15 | CATSSDLEHAEGYYGYTF | TGTGCCACCAGCTCCGATCTTGAGCACGCGGAGGGCTACTATGGCTACACCTTC
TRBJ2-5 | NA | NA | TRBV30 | CAWSVRSSENLETQYF | TGTGCCTGGAGTGTACGTTCCAGCGAGAATCTAGAGACCCAGTACTTC
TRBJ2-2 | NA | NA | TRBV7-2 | CASSLPILLTTGELFF | TGTGCCAGCAGCCTTCCAATCCTCCTCACGACCGGGGAGCTGTTTTTT
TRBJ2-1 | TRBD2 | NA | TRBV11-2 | CASSLELADLLEQFF | TGTGCCAGCAGCTTAGAACTAGCGGACCTCCTTGAGCAGTTCTTC
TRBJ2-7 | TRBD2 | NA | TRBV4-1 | CASRLTSGPAYEQYF | TGCGCCAGCAGACTGACTAGCGGACCTGCCTACGAGCAGTACTTC
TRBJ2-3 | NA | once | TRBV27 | CASSLAEPTDTQYF | TGTGCCAGCAGTTTAGCGGAACCCACAGATACGCAGTATTTT
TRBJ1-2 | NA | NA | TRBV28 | CASSTRDGYTF | TGTGCCAGCAGTACCAGGGATGGCTACACCTTC
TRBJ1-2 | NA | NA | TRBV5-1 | CASSMDRTNYGYTF | TGCGCCAGCAGCATGGACAGAACTAACTATGGCTACACCTTC
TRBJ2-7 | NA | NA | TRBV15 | CATSGGLEGLTYEQYF | TGTGCCACCAGCGGAGGTTTGGAGGGCTTAACCTACGAGCAGTACTTC
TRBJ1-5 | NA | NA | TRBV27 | CASSSPGTNQPQHF | TGTGCCAGCAGTTCCCCAGGGACGAATCAGCCCCAGCATTTT
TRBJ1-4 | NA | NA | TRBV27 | CASRGRSAPNEKLFF | TGTGCCAGCAGGGGGAGGTCGGCACCTAATGAAAAACTGTTTTTT
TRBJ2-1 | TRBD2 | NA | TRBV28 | CASRVAGEGNEQFF | TGTGCCAGCAGGGTGGCGGGAGAGGGCAATGAGCAGTTCTTC
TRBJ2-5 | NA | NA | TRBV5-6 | CASSWASGRETQYF | TGTGCCAGCAGCTGGGCCTCTGGGAGAGAGACCCAGTACTTC
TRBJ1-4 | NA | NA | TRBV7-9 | CASSPRGAFEYKLFF | TGTGCCAGCAGCCCTCGGGGGGCATTCGAGTACAAACTGTTTTTT
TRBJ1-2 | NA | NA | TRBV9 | CASSVFSALGANYGYTF | TGTGCCAGCAGCGTATTTAGCGCCTTGGGAGCTAACTATGGCTACACCTTC
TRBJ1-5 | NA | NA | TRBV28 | CASSSFGDHSNQPQHF | TGTGCCAGCAGTTCCTTCGGGGACCATAGCAATCAGCCCCAGCATTTT
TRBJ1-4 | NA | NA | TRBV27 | CASSSSPGLIKLFF | TGTGCCAGCAGTTCGAGCCCGGGACTCATAAAACTGTTTTTT
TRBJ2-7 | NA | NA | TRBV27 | CAAAPGTRLFGEQYF | TGTGCCGCCGCCCCCGGGACCCGACTTTTTGGCGAGCAGTACTTC
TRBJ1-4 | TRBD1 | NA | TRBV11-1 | CASSLTGPSNEKLFF | TGTGCCAGCAGCTTGACAGGGCCATCAAATGAAAAACTGTTTTTT
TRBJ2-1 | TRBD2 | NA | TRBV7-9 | CASSSTSGSNEQFF | TGTGCCAGCAGCTCGACTAGCGGGAGTAATGAGCAGTTCTTC
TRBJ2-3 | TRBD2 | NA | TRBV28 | CASSFVGLGLAGVEDTQYF | TGTGCCAGCAGCTTCGTTGGGCTCGGACTAGCGGGAGTTGAAGATACGCAGTATTTT
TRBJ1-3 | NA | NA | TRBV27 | CASSSARAGDDSGNTIYF | TGTGCCAGCAGTAGCGCACGGGCAGGGGACGACTCTGGAAACACCATATATTTT
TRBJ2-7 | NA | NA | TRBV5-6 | CASSLGSRHEQYF | TGTGCCAGCAGCTTGGGGTCAAGACACGAGCAGTACTTC
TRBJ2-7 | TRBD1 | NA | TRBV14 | CASSQVGQGGEQYF | TGTGCCAGCAGCCAAGTGGGACAGGGGGGAGAGCAGTACTTC
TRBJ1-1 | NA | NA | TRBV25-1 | CASSLGDMNTEAFF | TGTGCCAGCAGCCTGGGGGACATGAACACTGAAGCTTTCTTT
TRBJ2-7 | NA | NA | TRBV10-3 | CAISEYLESPYEQYF | TGTGCCATCAGTGAGTATTTGGAATCCCCCTACGAGCAGTACTTC
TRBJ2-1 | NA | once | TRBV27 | CASSLEGYNSYNEQFF | TGTGCCAGCAGTTTAGAGGGCTACAACTCCTACAATGAGCAGTTCTTC
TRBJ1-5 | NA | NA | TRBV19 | CASSIRGQPQHF | TGTGCCAGTAGTATCCGTGGTCAGCCCCAGCATTTT
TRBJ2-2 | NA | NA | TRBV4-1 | CASSQTGVRGTGELFF | TGCGCCAGCAGCCAAACGGGAGTACGTGGCACCGGGGAGCTGTTTTTT
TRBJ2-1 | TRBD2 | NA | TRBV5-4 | CASSLRREVNNEQFF | TGTGCCAGCAGCTTACGGCGGGAGGTGAACAATGAGCAGTTCTTC
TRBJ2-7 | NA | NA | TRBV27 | CASSLAGSRYEQYF | TGTGCCAGCAGTTTAGCCGGGAGCCGCTACGAGCAGTACTTC
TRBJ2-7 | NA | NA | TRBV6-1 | CAVRAPSSYEQYF | TGTGCCGTTAGGGCCCCCAGCTCCTACGAGCAGTACTTC
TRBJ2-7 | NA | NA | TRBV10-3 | CAISDPGTNYEQYF | TGTGCCATCAGTGACCCCGGGACCAACTACGAGCAGTACTTC
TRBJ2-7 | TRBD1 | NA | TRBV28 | CASSSGQFYEQYF | TGTGCCAGCAGTTCGGGACAGTTCTACGAGCAGTACTTC
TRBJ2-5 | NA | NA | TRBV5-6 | CASSSPQIGGPRETQYF | TGTGCCAGCAGCTCGCCGCAGATCGGGGGTCCTCGGGAGACCCAGTACTTC
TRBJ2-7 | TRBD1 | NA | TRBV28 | CASSLLGQGSVEQYF | TGTGCCAGCAGTTTACTGGGACAGGGTTCGGTCGAGCAGTACTTC
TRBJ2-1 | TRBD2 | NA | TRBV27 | CASSLEGLAVHDEQFF | TGTGCCAGCAGTCTCGAGGGACTAGCGGTGCACGATGAGCAGTTCTTC
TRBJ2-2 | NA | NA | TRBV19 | CASTTRAWGTGELFF | TGTGCCAGTACCACGAGGGCGTGGGGGACCGGGGAGCTGTTTTTT
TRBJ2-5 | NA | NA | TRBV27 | CASSLGHPETQYF | TGTGCCAGCAGTTTAGGACACCCGGAGACCCAGTACTTC